This is a list of T cell receptor beta chains from one sample in a study of radiotherapy plus CTLA-4 blockade in lung cancer. Measured with immunoSEQ multiplex PCR; TCRdb has only the in-frame clones, and not every one. The table shows 51,000 or so clones, with approximately 76% occurring only once. The sample was peripheral blood, taken from a patient treated with radiotherapy plus ipilimumab. The receptors here all came from a human donor with non-small cell lung cancer who had stable disease on radiotherapy plus ipilimumab. The CDR3 runs from the conserved cysteine through the conserved F or W. A D gene is named only where the DNA matches it firmly. Clone size, where shown, is once, few, many, or a class for clones that have expanded.

J gene | D gene | V gene | clone size | CDR3 DNA | CDR3 protein
TRBJ1-1 | TRBD1 | TRBV7-2 | - | TGTGCCAGCAGCTTGTATCCACAGGGGGATGGTACTGAAGCTTTCTTT | CASSLYPQGDGTEAFF
TRBJ2-3 | - | TRBV5-5 | once | TGTGCCAGCAGCTTGGATGTAGCAGATACGCAGTATTTT | CASSLDVADTQYF
TRBJ1-1 | - | TRBV25-1 | - | TGTGCCAGCAGTGACCCAAACCGAGCCGGCGGCACTGAAGCTTTCTTT | CASSDPNRAGGTEAFF
TRBJ1-1 | TRBD1 | TRBV18 | - | TGTGCCAGCTCACCACGGACAGGGACCACTGAAGCTTTCTTT | CASSPRTGTTEAFF
TRBJ2-5 | - | TRBV10-3 | - | TGTGCCATCAGCCCCCTGGCGCTAGCGCCTAACCAAGAGACCCAGTACTTC | CAISPLALAPNQETQYF
TRBJ1-5 | - | TRBV5-6 | - | TGTGCCAGCAGCTTCTCAGGAGGGGATCAGCCCCAGCATTTT | CASSFSGGDQPQHF
TRBJ2-5 | TRBD2 | TRBV5-1 | few | TGCGCCAGCAGCTTGGGAACTAGCGGAGAGACCCAGTACTTC | CASSLGTSGETQYF
TRBJ1-1 | TRBD1 | TRBV6-5 | - | TGTGCCAGCAGTTACGGGGACAGGGTTAACACTGAAGCTTTCTTT | CASSYGDRVNTEAFF
TRBJ2-3 | - | TRBV7-2 | - | TGTGCCAGCAGCTTACCAGGGGCCATCACAGATACGCAGTATTTT | CASSLPGAITDTQYF
TRBJ1-4 | - | TRBV11-2 | - | TGTGCCAGCAGCCTAGGGACGGCGGGTGAAAAACTGTTTTTT | CASSLGTAGEKLFF
TRBJ1-1 | - | TRBV6-5 | - | TGTGCCAGCAGTTATATAATCGGTGGGGGAGAAGCTTTCTTT | CASSYIIGGGEAFF
TRBJ2-7 | - | TRBV5-1 | - | TGCGCCAGCAGCTTGGTAGGGGGTAGCTACGAGCAGTACTTC | CASSLVGGSYEQYF
TRBJ1-5 | - | TRBV7-9 | - | TGTGCCAGCAGCTTAGGCCCAGGATTCAATCAGCCCCAGCATTTT | CASSLGPGFNQPQHF
TRBJ1-2 | - | TRBV5-6 | few | TGTGCCAGCAGTCCTTACAGGGTTCATGGCTACACCTTC | CASSPYRVHGYTF
TRBJ1-6 | TRBD1 | TRBV5-5 | few | TGTGCCAGCAGCCCCGATGACGGGACAGGGGGTTTGCCCCTCCACTTT | CASSPDDGTGGLPLHF
TRBJ1-1 | - | TRBV29-1 | - | TGCAGCGTTGAAAGGGGCCTGAACACTGAAGCTTTCTTT | CSVERGLNTEAFF
TRBJ2-7 | TRBD2 | TRBV20-1 | - | TGCAGTGCGCCTCAGCGGGGGAAGCAGTACTTC | CSAPQRGKQYF
TRBJ1-5 | - | TRBV30 | - | TGTGCCTGGGGAGTTGGCCAGCCCCAGCATTTT | CAWGVGQPQHF
TRBJ2-5 | - | TRBV4-3 | - | TGCGCCAGCAGCCAAGTGCAGGTTGTAGAGACCCAGTACTTC | CASSQVQVVETQYF
TRBJ1-2 | - | TRBV5-4 | - | TGTGCCAGCAGCCTAAGGACAGTGTTAAACTATGGCTACACCTTC | CASSLRTVLNYGYTF
TRBJ2-5 | - | TRBV13 | few | TGTGCCAGCAGCTTAGGCCGGGCAGGGGCAGAGACCCAGTACTTC | CASSLGRAGAETQYF
TRBJ2-7 | - | TRBV6-1 | - | TGTGCCAGCAGCTACGAGCAGTACTTC | CASSYEQYF
TRBJ1-1 | - | TRBV18 | - | TGTGCCAGCTCAGGACTCTCGAACACTGAAGCTTTCTTT | CASSGLSNTEAFF
TRBJ1-4 | - | TRBV19 | - | TGTGCCAGTAGTATACCCCTCGCGGGGTCCGCAACTAATGAAAAACTGTTTTTT | CASSIPLAGSATNEKLFF
TRBJ2-2 | - | TRBV18 | - | TGTGCCAGCTCATCCATACAGGGCGTGGGAACCGGGGAGCTGTTTTTT | CASSSIQGVGTGELFF
TRBJ2-7 | - | TRBV19 | - | TGTGCCAGTAGTGCCCTCCCGGGACTGTCCTACGAGCAGTACTTC | CASSALPGLSYEQYF
TRBJ2-1 | TRBD1 | TRBV6-5 | few | TGTGCCACCGAGACAGGGGCCCGACTCGGGGATGAGCAGTTCTTC | CATETGARLGDEQFF
TRBJ1-1 | - | TRBV5-4 | - | TGTGCCAGCAGCTTGGCCGGGCGTACTGAAGCTTTCTTT | CASSLAGRTEAFF
TRBJ1-1 | - | TRBV19 | - | TGTGCCAGTAGAGTTTACATTTTGGACACTGAAGCTTTCTTT | CASRVYILDTEAFF
TRBJ1-1 | - | TRBV4-3 | - | TGCGCCAGCAGCCAAGCCTCCGCAGGGGCAGGGGAAGACACTGAAGCTTTCTTT | CASSQASAGAGEDTEAFF
TRBJ2-6 | - | TRBV30 | - | TGTGCCTGGAGTTCTGACTCTGGGGCCAACGTCCTGACTTTC | CAWSSDSGANVLTF
TRBJ1-1 | - | TRBV18 | once | TGTGCCAGCTCACGACTTCCATCCGGGACTGGGAACACTGAAGCTTTCTTT | CASSRLPSGTGNTEAFF
TRBJ1-4 | - | TRBV2 | - | TGTGCCAGCACCATAAGGGTAGCAACTAATGAAAAACTGTTTTTT | CASTIRVATNEKLFF
TRBJ1-6 | - | TRBV6-1 | many | TGTGCCAGCAGTGACAGGCAGGGTAATTCACCCCTCCACTTT | CASSDRQGNSPLHF
TRBJ1-2 | TRBD1 | TRBV28 | - | TGTGCCAGCAGTTCCCCTCCAGGGACAGCAGACTATGGCTACACCTTC | CASSSPPGTADYGYTF
TRBJ1-2 | - | TRBV19 | - | TGTGCCAGTACCAAAAGTACGGGGGAGGCTAACTATGGCTACACCTTC | CASTKSTGEANYGYTF
TRBJ1-2 | - | TRBV30 | - | TGTGCCTGGGGGGGTTATGGCTACACCTTC | CAWGGYGYTF
TRBJ1-1 | - | TRBV28 | - | TGTGCCAGCAGTTTATCAGGGCCGAACACTGAAGCTTTCTTT | CASSLSGPNTEAFF
TRBJ1-5 | - | TRBV19 | few | TGTGCCAGTACCGGGACTGTTAATCAGCCCCAGCATTTT | CASTGTVNQPQHF
TRBJ1-1 | - | TRBV28 | few | TGTGCCAGCAGTTTACCGGGATTGAACACTGAAGCTTTCTTT | CASSLPGLNTEAFF
TRBJ1-2 | TRBD1 | TRBV28 | - | TGTGCCAGCAGTTCATCCGGGACAGGGAACTATGGCTACACCTTC | CASSSSGTGNYGYTF
TRBJ2-3 | - | TRBV5-5 | - | TGTGCCAGCAGCTTTTGGGTAGATACGCAGTATTTT | CASSFWVDTQYF
TRBJ1-1 | - | TRBV30 | once | TGTGCCTGGAGTGGAACAGGGTTCATGAACACTGAAGCTTTCTTT | CAWSGTGFMNTEAFF
TRBJ2-5 | - | TRBV6-1 | - | TGTGCCAGCGACCCTTACGGGCCCAAAGAGACCCAGTACTTC | CASDPYGPKETQYF
TRBJ1-2 | TRBD1 | TRBV28 | - | TGTGCCAGCAGTTCAGGGGGGTATGGCTACACCTTC | CASSSGGYGYTF